The source of this T cell receptor beta chain is a study of immune cell composition in non-small cell lung cancer. Study observations and caveats: Squamous lung tumours showed higher top 10 clone scores and clonality than adenocarcinomas. Tumour TCR-beta clonality was not significantly tied to smoking pack-years.

With respect to this clone: Its antigen is unknown.

Data came from immunoSEQ multiplex PCR; TCRdb stores just in-frame clones and leaves some out. Here the sample spans about 1,900 clones, roughly 80% being singletons. Germline CDR1 reads PRHDT; CDR2 reads FYEKMQ (reference sequence). The length of the CDR3 is 12 residues. Trimming shortened V by 3 bases and J by 11 bases, and 8 bases separated the two germline ends. The sequence was collected from a human donor with non-small cell lung cancer. The sample was lung tumor tissue. The chain combines TRBV13 with TRBJ1-6; D perhaps matches TRBD1 (6 bases). The CDR3 region is CASSLGAPPLHF. As DNA, the CDR3 is TGTGCCAGCAGCTTGGGGGCCCCACCCCTCCACTTT.